The sequence of this T cell receptor beta chain was determined in a study of identical twins. Through template switching, a universal primer site was introduced, and the cDNA contained unique molecular identifiers. Using its own MiXCR run on the 5' RACE reads, TCRdb lists one record per CDR3 protein. The table shows 570,000 or so distinct CDR3 sequences, with 7.5% to 10% occurring only once. The sample holds a few counts of this clonotype. The CDR3 has 15 residues. The germline V gene encodes CDR1 MNHEY and CDR2 SVGAGI. V was pared by 2 bases and J by 1 base, with 10 bases between. This sample was shared with a second study, whose subject was yellow fever vaccine responses in identical twins. As that report states: Twin vaccine T cell responses reportedly seemed partly convergent, partly personalized.

The receptor was derived from a young woman in good health. Specimen: PBMCs. The rearrangement uses TRBV6-5 and TRBJ2-3; weak D call: TRBD2 (6 bases). Here the CDR3 DNA reads TGTGCCAGCAGTTACCGCGGGACCCGCACAGATACGCAGTATTTT. Its protein product is CASSYRGTRTDTQYF.